The T cell receptor beta chain described here comes from a study of shared clonotypes between healthy human individuals. Points from the study as a whole: In contrast to clonotypes shared by all four donors, non-shared clonotypes had lower generation probabilities. Between a handful of donors, naive CD4 clonotypes were shared at a level of around 5.1%.

Donors, without exception, were Caucasian adults residing in Nashville, Tennessee. Remarks on this clone: Its antigen is as yet unknown. Other DNA sequences of this sample code for an identical CDR3.

Germline assignment: CDR1 SGDLS and CDR2 YYNGEE. The CDR3 totals 16 residues. The V segment lost 2 bases and the J segment 1 base; nucleotides outside the gene matches: 1. Clones were sequenced by immunoSEQ multiplex PCR, and TCRdb holds only the in-frame ones, with some missing. The sample yields over 2 million clones, 95% seen once. The chain joins TRBV9 to TRBJ2-5; 14 bases fit TRBD2. The sequence was obtained from a man aged 18 to 30 in good health. The sequenced sample consisted of naive CD4+ T cells sorted from blood. Subset indicated: CD45RA+ positively selected. CDR3 loop: CASSVGTSGGQETQYF. In DNA form, the CDR3 reads TGTGCCAGCAGCGTGGGGACTAGCGGGGGCCAAGAGACCCAGTACTTC. Together with reference TRBV9 and TRBJ2-5, the CDR3 gives the full variable domain: DSGVTQTPKHLITATGQRVTLRCSPRSGDLSVYWYQQSLDQGLQFLIQYYNGEERAKGNILERFSAQQFPDLHSELNLSSLELGDSALYFCASSVGTSGGQETQYFGPGTRLLVL.